This T cell receptor (beta chain) was observed in a study of blood T cell repertoires in COVID-19. Study-level background: Sites across the United States, Italy and Spain contributed samples from acute and convalescent COVID-19.

As originally analysed: Amplification with reference gene primers provided the estimates of nucleated cell counts. TCRdb's copy holds only in-frame clones and misses some; the assay was immunoSEQ multiplex PCR. V, J and clone size were drawn from that table, and D and trimming were deduced from the DNA. The sample carries about 53,000 clones, 65% to 80% recorded once. This CDR3 spans 14 amino acids. Trimming pared 3 bases from V and 6 bases from J, leaving 14 bases between. The germline CDR1 and CDR2 sequences are KGHSH and LQKENI. J is TRBJ1-1 and V is TRBV18; possibly TRBD1 for D (5 bases). The TCR was taken from a man aged 65 to 85 with active or convalescent COVID-19. The sample was peripheral blood. CDR3 sequence reads: CASSPRNLGAEAFF. The CDR3, as DNA: TGTGCCAGCTCACCCCGAAACCTAGGGGCTGAAGCTTTCTTT.